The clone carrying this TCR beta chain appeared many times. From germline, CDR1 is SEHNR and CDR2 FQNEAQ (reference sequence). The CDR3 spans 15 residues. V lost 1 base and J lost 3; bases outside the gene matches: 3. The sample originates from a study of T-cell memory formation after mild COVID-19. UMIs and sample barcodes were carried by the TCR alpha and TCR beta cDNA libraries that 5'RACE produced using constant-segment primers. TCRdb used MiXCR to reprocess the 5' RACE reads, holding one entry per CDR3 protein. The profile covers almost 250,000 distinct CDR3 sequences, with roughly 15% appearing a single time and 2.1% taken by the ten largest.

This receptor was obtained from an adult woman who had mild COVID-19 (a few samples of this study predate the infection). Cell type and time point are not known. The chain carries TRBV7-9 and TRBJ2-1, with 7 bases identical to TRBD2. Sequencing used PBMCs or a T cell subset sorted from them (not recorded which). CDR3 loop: CASSLDGGSYNEQFF. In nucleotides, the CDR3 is TGTGCCAGCAGCTTAGACGGCGGGAGCTACAATGAGCAGTTCTTC. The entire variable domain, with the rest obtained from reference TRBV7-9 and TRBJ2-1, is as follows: DTGVSQNPRHKITKRGQNVTFRCDPISEHNRLYWYRQTLGQGPEFLTYFQNEAQLEKSRLLSDRFSAERPKGSFSTLEIQRTEQGDSAMYLCASSLDGGSYNEQFFGPGTRLTVL.